What follows describes a single TCR beta chain. The antigen is unknown. CDR1 is LNHDA and CDR2 is SQIVND in the germline V gene (reference sequence). The CDR3 has 14 amino acids. V gave up 5 bases and J gave up 1 base, with 11 bases separating them. Sequencing used immunoSEQ multiplex PCR; TCRdb keeps in-frame clones, though not all of them. The table records approximately 65,000 clones, less than 90% of them present only once. TEMRA, effector memory, memory and naive subsets, all unstimulated, were sequenced in a few donor pairs. This specimen comes from a study of siplizumab effects on memory and regulatory T cells. Study-level points and caveats: No assignable naive or memory phenotype existed for roughly 80-96% of proliferating CD4+ or CD8+ clones.

The sequenced sample consisted of memory CD4+ T cells sorted from blood. The chain employs TRBV19 and TRBJ2-5, with a tentative D call TRBD2 (5 bases). The receptor comes from a human donor in good health. CDR3 protein: CASSGAGFQETQYF. CDR3 DNA: TGTGCCAGTAGTGGCGCGGGTTTCCAAGAGACCCAGTACTTC.